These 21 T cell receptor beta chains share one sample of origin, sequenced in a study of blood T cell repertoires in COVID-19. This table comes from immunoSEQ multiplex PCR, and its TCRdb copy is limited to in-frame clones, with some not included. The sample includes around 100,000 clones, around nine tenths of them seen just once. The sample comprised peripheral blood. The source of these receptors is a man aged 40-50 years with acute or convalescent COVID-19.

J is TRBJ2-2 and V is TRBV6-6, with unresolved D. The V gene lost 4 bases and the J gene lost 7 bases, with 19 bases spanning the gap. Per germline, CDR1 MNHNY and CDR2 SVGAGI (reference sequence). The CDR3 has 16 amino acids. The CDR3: CASSSGRQPQVGELFF. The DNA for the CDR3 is TGTGCCAGCAGTTCTGGTCGGCAACCCCAGGTCGGGGAGCTGTTTTTT.

The CDR3 bases are TGTGCCAGCAGCTTATCGGGGACCGGGGGCACTGAAGCTTTCTTT. It encodes CASSLSGTGGTEAFF. The chain joins TRBV5-4 to TRBJ1-1, with D perhaps matching TRBD1 (5 bases). V dropped 2 bases and J dropped 4 bases, with 15 bases sitting between them. This CDR3 spans 15 amino acids. From germline, CDR1 is SGHNT and CDR2 YYREEE (reference sequence).

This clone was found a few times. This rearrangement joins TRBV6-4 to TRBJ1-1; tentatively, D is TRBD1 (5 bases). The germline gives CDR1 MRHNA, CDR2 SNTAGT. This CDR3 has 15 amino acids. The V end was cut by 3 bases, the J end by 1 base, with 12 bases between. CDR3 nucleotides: TGTGCCAGCAGTGAAGAGGCAGGGTCGAACACTGAAGCTTTCTTT. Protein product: CASSEEAGSNTEAFF.

CDR3 nucleotide sequence: TGTGCCAGCAGTCCCAAAGTAGGGGTAGGGCATCAGCCCCAGCATTTT. Translated: CASSPKVGVGHQPQHF. The J gene is TRBJ1-5, the V gene TRBV27; tentatively, D is TRBD1 (5 bases). CDR3 size: 16 residues. Germline CDR1 reads MNHEY; CDR2 reads SMNVEV (reference sequence). V was shortened by 5 bases and J by 5 bases, with 19 bases between the two germline ends.

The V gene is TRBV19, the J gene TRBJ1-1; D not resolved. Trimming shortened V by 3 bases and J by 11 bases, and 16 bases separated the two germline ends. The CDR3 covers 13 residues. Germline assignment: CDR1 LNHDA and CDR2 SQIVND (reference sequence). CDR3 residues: CASSMGGIPLAFF. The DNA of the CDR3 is TGTGCCAGTAGTATGGGCGGGATTCCTTTGGCTTTCTTT.

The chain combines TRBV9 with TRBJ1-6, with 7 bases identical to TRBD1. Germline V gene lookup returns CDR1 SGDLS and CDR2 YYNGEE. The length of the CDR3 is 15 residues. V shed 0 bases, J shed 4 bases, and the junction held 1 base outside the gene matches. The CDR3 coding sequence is TGTGCCAGCAGCGTAGAGGGGGCATATAATTCACCCCTCCACTTT. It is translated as CASSVEGAYNSPLHF.

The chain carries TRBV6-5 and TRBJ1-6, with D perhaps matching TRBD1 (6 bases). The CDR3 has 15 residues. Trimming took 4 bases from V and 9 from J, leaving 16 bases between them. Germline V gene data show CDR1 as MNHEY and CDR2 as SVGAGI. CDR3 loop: CASSLSGQGGSPLHF. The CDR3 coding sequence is TGTGCCAGCAGTTTATCGGGACAAGGCGGTTCACCCCTCCACTTT.

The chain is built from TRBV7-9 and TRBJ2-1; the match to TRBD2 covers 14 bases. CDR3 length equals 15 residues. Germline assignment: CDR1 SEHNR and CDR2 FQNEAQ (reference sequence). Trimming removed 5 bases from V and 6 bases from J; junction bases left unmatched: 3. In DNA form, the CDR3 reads TGTGCCAGCAGCCCAGGACTAGCGGGAGGCAATGAGCAGTTCTTC. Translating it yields CASSPGLAGGNEQFF.

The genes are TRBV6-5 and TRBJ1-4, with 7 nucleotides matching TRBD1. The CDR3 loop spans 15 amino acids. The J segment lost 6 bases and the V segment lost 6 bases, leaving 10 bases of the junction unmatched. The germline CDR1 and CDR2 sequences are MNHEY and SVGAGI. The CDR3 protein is CASRKTGDGHEKLFF. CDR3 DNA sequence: TGTGCCAGCAGAAAAACAGGGGACGGGCATGAAAAACTGTTTTTT.

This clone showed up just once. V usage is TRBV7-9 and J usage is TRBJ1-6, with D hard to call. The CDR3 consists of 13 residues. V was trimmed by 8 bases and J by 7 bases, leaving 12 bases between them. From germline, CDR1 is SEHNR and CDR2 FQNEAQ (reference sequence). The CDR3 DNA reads TGTGCCAGCCACCGGACGGGGAATTCACCCCTCCACTTT. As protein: CASHRTGNSPLHF. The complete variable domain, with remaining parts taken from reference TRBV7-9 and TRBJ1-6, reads DTGVSQNPRHKITKRGQNVTFRCDPISEHNRLYWYRQTLGQGPEFLTYFQNEAQLEKSRLLSDRFSAERPKGSFSTLEIQRTEQGDSAMYLCASHRTGNSPLHFGNGTRLTVT.

CDR3 in DNA: TGTGCCAGCAGTGGGGCCCACGGGACAGGGGAGGCAGCTTTCTTT. It yields the protein CASSGAHGTGEAAFF. The V gene is TRBV25-1, the J gene TRBJ1-1; the match to TRBD1 covers 10 bases. J lost 10 bases, V lost 4 bases, and 12 bases had no gene match. In germline, CDR1 is MGHDK, CDR2 SYGVNS. This CDR3 spans 15 amino acids.

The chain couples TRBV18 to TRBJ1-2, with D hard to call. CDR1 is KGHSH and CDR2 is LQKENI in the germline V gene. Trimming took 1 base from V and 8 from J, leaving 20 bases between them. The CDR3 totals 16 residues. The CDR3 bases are TGTGCCAGCTCACCACTGGCCAGTACCAGTGTATACGGCTACACCTTC. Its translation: CASSPLASTSVYGYTF.

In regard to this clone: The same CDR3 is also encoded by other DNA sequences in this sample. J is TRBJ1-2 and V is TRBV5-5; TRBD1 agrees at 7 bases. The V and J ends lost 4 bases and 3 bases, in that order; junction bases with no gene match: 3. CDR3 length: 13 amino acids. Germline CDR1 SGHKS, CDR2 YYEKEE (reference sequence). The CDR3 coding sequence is TGTGCCAGCAGCCTCACAGGGGACTATGGCTACACCTTC. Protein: CASSLTGDYGYTF. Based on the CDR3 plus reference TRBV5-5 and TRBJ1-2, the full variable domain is DAGVTQSPTHLIKTRGQQVTLRCSPISGHKSVSWYQQVLGQGPQFIFQYYEKEERGRGNFPDRFSARQFPNYSSELNVNALLLGDSALYLCASSLTGDYGYTFGSGTRLTVV.

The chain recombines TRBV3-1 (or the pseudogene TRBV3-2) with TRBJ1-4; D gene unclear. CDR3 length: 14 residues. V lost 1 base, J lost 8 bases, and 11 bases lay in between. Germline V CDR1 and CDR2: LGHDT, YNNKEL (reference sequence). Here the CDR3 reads CASSQGRREEKLFF. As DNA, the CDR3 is TGTGCCAGCAGCCAAGGTCGGAGGGAGGAAAAACTGTTTTTT.

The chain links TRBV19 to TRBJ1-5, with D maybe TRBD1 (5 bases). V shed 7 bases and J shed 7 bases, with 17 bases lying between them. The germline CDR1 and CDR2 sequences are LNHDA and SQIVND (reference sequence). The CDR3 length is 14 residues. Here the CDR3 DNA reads TGTGCCAGTAACCCCCGACAGACCGGGCAGCCCCAGCATTTT. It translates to CASNPRQTGQPQHF. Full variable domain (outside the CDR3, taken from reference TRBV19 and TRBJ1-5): DGGITQSPKYLFRKEGQNVTLSCEQNLNHDAMYWYRQDPGQGLRLIYYSQIVNDFQKGDIAEGYSVSREKKESFPLTVTSAQKNPTAFYLCASNPRQTGQPQHFGDGTRLSIL.

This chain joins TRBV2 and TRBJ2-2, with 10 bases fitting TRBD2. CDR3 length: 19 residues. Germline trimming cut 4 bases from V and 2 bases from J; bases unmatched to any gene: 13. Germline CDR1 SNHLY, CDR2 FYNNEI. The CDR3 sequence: CASSAQLAGALDNTGELFF. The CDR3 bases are TGTGCCAGCAGTGCCCAGCTAGCGGGGGCCCTAGATAACACCGGGGAGCTGTTTTTT.

The CDR3 DNA is TGTGCCAGCAGTGCTAGCGGGAGCTCCTACGAGCAGTACTTC. Translated: CASSASGSSYEQYF. The chain couples TRBV27 to TRBJ2-7; 10 positions agree with TRBD2. V dropped 5 bases and J dropped 0; count of bases not matched to a gene: 1. The CDR3 has 14 residues. The germline CDR1 and CDR2 sequences are MNHEY and SMNVEV (reference sequence).

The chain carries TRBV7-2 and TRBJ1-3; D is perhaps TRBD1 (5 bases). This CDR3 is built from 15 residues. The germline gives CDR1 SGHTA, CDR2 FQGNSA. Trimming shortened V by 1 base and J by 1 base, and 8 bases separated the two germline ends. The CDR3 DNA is TGTGCCAGCAGCTTAGTGGCAGGGTCTGGAAACACCATATATTTT. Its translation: CASSLVAGSGNTIYF.

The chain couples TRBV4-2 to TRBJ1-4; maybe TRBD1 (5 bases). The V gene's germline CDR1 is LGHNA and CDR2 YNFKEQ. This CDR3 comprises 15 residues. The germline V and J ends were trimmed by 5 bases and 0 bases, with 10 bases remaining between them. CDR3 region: CASSYPRATNEKLFF. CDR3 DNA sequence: TGTGCCAGCAGCTATCCCAGGGCAACTAATGAAAAACTGTTTTTT.

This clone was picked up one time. The CDR3 sequence: CSANRVNEQYF. CDR3 coding DNA: TGCAGTGCAAACAGGGTAAACGAGCAGTACTTC. V is TRBV20-1 and J is TRBJ2-7; possibly TRBD1 for D (6 bases). V was clipped by 6 bases and J by 5 bases, with 11 bases between them. The CDR3 sequence is 11 residues long. Germline V CDR1 and CDR2: DFQATT, SNEGSKA (reference sequence).

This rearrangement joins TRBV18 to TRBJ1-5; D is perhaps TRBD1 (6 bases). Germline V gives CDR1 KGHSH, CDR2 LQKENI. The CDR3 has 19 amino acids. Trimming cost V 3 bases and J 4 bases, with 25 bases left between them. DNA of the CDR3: TGTGCCAGCTCACCTGGGCTCCCAGGGGCGCCGAATCTGAATCAGCCCCAGCATTTT. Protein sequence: CASSPGLPGAPNLNQPQHF.